Listed below are T cell receptor beta chains from one sample, sequenced in a study of CD8+ T cells in alopecia areata. Profiling relied on immunoSEQ multiplex PCR, and the TCRdb table lists in-frame clones only, not all of them. The sample lists about 190,000 clones, around 60% occurring once. The specimen comprised CD4+ T cells sorted from blood, sampled at week 4, from a patient treated with tofacitinib. These TCRs come from a human donor with alopecia areata. The conserved cysteine and the conserved F or W are not part of the CDR3 here.

V: TRBV7-2; J: TRBJ2-3; CDR3: ASSHVAGGTDTQY
V: TRBV5-1; J: TRBJ2-2; CDR3: ASSLVGLNTGELF
V: TRBV19; J: TRBJ2-1; CDR3: ASRKRLAGEQF
V: TRBV13; J: TRBJ2-3; CDR3: ASSLARHTQY
V: TRBV29-1; J: TRBJ2-1; CDR3: SARAGLAELNNEQF
V: TRBV2; J: TRBJ1-5; CDR3: ASTGEGDSNQPQH
V: TRBV9; J: TRBJ2-1; CDR3: ASSQRSSSEQF
V: TRBV29-1; J: TRBJ2-5; CDR3: SVGKGLAGGGETQY
V: TRBV29-1; J: TRBJ2-5; CDR3: SVNPTYMGETQY
V: TRBV7-2; J: TRBJ2-1; CDR3: ASSFNTPDDEQF
V: TRBV30; J: TRBJ2-2; CDR3: AWNGGTPGELF
V: TRBV9; J: TRBJ2-1; CDR3: ASSAGAGFYNEQF
V: TRBV30; J: TRBJ2-5; CDR3: AWTTGVGETQY
V: TRBV27; J: TRBJ2-2; CDR3: ASSGTGGLGTGELF
V: TRBV7-2; J: TRBJ1-5; CDR3: ASSPTGNQPQH
V: TRBV5-1; J: TRBJ2-5; CDR3: ASSLGKETQY
V: TRBV5-6; J: TRBJ2-2; CDR3: ASSGGNTGELF
V: TRBV6-1; J: TRBJ2-2; CDR3: ASLPSGRATGELF
V: TRBV9; J: TRBJ1-1; CDR3: ASSPRGAGGNTEAF
V: TRBV7-8; J: TRBJ2-5; CDR3: ASSLALGLGRETQY
V: TRBV29-1; J: TRBJ2-1; CDR3: SVEVDRRGPPNEQF
V: TRBV6-5; J: TRBJ2-3; CDR3: ASSYGGTSGTDTQY
V: TRBV2; J: TRBJ2-7; CDR3: ASRYRATYEQY
V: TRBV29-1; J: TRBJ2-6; CDR3: SVVIQASGANVLT
V: TRBV2; J: TRBJ2-3; CDR3: ASCKGLVLSDTQY
V: TRBV30; J: TRBJ1-2; CDR3: AWSVFGTYGYT